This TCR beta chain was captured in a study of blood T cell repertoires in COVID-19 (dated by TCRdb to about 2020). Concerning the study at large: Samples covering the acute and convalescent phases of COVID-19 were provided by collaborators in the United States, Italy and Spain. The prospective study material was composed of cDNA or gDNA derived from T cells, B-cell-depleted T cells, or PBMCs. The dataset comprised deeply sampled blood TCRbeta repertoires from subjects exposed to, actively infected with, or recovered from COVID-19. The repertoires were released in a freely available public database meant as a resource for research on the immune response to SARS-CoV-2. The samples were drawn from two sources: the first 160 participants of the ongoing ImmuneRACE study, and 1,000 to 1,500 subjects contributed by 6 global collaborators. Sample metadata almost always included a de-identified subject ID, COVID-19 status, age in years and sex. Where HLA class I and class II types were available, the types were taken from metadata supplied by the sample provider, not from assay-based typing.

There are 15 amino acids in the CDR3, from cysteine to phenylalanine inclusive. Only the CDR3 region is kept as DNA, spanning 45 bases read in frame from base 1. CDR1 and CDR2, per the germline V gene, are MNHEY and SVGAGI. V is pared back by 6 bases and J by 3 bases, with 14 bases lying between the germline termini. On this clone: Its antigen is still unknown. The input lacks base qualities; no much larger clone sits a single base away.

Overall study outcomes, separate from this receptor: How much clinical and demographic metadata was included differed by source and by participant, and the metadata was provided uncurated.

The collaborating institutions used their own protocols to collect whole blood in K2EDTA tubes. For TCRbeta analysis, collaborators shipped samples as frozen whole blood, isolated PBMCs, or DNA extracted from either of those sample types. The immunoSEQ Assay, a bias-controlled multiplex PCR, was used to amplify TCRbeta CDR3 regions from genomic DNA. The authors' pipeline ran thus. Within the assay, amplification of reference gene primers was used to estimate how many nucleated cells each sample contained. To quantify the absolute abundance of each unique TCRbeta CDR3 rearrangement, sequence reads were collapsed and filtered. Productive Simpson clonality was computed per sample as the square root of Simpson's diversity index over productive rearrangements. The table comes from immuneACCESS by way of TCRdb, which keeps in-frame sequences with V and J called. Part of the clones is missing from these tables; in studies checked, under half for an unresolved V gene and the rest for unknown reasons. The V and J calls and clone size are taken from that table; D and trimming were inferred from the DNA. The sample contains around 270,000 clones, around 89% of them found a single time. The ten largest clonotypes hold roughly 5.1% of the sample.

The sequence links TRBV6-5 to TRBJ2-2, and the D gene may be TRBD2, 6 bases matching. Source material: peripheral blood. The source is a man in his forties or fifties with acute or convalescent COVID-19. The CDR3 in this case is CASRFGGADTGELFF. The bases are TGTGCCAGCAGGTTCGGAGGGGCGGACACCGGGGAGCTGTTTTTT.